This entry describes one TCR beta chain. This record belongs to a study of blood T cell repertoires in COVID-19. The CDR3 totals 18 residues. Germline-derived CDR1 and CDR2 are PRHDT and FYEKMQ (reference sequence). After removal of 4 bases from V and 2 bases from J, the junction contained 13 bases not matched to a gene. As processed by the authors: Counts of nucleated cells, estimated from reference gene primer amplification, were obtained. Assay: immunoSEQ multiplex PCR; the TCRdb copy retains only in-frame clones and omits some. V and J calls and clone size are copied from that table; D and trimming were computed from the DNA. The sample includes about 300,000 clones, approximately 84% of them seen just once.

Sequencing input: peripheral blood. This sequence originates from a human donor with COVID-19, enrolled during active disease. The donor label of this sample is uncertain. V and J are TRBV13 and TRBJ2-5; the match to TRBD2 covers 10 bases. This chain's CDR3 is CASSSTFRTSGKQETQYF. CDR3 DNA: TGTGCCAGCAGCTCCACCTTCCGGACTAGCGGAAAGCAAGAGACCCAGTACTTC.